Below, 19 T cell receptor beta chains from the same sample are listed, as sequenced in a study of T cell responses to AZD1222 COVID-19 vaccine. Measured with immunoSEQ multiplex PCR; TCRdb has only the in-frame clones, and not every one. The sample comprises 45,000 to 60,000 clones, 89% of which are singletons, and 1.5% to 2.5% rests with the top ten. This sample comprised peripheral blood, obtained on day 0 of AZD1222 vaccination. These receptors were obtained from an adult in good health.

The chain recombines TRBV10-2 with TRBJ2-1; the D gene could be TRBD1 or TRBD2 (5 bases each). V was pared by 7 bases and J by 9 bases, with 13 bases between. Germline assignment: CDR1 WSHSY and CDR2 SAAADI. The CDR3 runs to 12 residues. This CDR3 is CASTGAQSEQFF. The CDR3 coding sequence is TGCGCCAGCACCGGGGCCCAGAGTGAGCAGTTCTTC.

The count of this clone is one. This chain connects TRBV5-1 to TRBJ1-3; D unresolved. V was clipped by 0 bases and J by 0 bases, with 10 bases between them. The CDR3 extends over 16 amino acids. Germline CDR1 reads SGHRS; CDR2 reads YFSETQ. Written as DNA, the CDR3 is TGCGCCAGCAGCTTGGCCTCGGTGAGCTCTGGAAACACCATATATTTT. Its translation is CASSLASVSSGNTIYF.

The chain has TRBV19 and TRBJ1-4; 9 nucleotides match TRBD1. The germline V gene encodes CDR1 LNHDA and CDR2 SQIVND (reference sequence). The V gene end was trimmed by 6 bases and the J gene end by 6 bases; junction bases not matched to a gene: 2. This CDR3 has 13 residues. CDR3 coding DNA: TGTGCCAGTAGGAGGACAGGGGATGAAAAACTGTTTTTT. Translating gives CASRRTGDEKLFF.

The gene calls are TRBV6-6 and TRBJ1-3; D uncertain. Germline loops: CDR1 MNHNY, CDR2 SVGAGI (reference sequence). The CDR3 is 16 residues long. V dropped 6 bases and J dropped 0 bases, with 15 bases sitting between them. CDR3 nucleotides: TGTGCCAGCAGCCACCCGGCAATGCCCTCTGGAAACACCATATATTTT. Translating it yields CASSHPAMPSGNTIYF.

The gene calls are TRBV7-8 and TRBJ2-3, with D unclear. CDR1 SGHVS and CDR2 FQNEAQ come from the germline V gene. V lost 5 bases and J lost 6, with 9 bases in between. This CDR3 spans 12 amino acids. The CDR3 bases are TGTGCCAGCAGCCTAAGTAGCGATACGCAGTATTTT. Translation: CASSLSSDTQYF.

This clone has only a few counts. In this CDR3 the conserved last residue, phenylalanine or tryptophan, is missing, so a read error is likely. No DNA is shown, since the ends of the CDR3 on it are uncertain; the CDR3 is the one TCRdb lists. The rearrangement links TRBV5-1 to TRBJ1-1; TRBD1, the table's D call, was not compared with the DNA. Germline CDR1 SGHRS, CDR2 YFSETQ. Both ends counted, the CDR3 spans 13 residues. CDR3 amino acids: CASSHNRGRMRVR.

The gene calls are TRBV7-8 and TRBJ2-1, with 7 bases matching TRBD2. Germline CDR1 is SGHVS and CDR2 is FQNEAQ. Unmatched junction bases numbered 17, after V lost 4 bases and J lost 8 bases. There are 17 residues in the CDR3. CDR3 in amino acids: CASSSPETLGGLYEQFF. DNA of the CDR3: TGTGCCAGCAGCTCCCCCGAGACGCTGGGAGGGCTGTATGAGCAGTTCTTC. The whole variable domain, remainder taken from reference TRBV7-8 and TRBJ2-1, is GAGVSQSPRYKVAKRGQDVALRCDPISGHVSLFWYQQALGQGPEFLTYFQNEAQLDKSGLPSDRFFAERPEGSVSTLKIQRTQQEDSAVYLCASSSPETLGGLYEQFFGPGTRLTVL.

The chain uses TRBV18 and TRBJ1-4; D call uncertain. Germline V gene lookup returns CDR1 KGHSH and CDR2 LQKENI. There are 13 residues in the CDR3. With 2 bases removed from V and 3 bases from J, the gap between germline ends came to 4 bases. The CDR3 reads CASSPDSNEKLFF. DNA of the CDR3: TGTGCCAGCTCACCAGACTCTAATGAAAAACTGTTTTTT.

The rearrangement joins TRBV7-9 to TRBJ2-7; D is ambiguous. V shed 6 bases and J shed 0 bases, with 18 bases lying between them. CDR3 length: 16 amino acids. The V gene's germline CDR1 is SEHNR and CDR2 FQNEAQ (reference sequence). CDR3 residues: CASSLFLWDSSYEQYF. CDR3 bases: TGTGCCAGCAGTTTATTCCTTTGGGATAGCTCCTACGAGCAGTACTTC.

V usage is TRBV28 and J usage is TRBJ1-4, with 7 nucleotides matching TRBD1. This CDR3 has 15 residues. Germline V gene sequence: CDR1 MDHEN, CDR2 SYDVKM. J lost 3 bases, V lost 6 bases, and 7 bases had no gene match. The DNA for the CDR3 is TGTGCCAGCAGCATACAGGGGACGTCTAATGAAAAACTGTTTTTT. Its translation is CASSIQGTSNEKLFF.

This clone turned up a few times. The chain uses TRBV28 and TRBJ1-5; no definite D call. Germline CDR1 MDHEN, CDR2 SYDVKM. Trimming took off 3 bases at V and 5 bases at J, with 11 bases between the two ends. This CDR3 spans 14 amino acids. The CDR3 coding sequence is TGTGCCAGCAGTTTTCCCGACCGTTATCAGCCCCAGCATTTT. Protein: CASSFPDRYQPQHF.

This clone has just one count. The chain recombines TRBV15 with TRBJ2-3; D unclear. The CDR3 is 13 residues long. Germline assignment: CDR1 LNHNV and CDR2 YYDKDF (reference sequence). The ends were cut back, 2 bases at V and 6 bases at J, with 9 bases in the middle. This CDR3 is CATSRLVHDTQYF. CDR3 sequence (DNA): TGTGCCACCAGCAGACTAGTTCATGATACGCAGTATTTT.

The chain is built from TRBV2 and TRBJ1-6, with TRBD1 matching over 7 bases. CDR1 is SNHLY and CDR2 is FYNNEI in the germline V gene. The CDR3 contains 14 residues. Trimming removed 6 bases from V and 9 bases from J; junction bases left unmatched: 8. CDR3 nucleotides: TGTGCCAGCAGGCCCACAGGGGCTGGTTCACCCCTCCACTTT. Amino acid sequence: CASRPTGAGSPLHF.

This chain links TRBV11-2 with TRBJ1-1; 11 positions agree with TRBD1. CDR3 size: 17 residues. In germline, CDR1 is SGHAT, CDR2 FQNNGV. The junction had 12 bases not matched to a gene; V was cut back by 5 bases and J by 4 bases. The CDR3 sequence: CASSPRDRGKWSTEAFF. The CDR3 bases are TGTGCCAGCAGCCCTCGGGACAGGGGGAAATGGAGCACTGAAGCTTTCTTT. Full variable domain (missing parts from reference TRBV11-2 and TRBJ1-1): EAGVAQSPRYKIIEKRQSVAFWCNPISGHATLYWYQQILGQGPKLLIQFQNNGVVDDSQLPKDRFSAERLKGVDSTLKIQPAKLEDSAVYLCASSPRDRGKWSTEAFFGQGTRLTVV.

CDR3 protein: CATSRDGSRGQETQYF. The CDR3 DNA sequence: TGTGCCACCAGCAGAGATGGAAGCAGGGGGCAAGAGACCCAGTACTTC. V gene TRBV15 combines with J gene TRBJ2-5; 7 bases align to TRBD1. The CDR3 is 16 residues long. The germline gives CDR1 LNHNV, CDR2 YYDKDF (reference sequence). J was trimmed by 2 bases and V by 0 bases; bases with no gene match: 6. The complete variable domain, with remaining parts taken from reference TRBV15 and TRBJ2-5, reads DAMVIQNPRYQVTQFGKPVTLSCSQTLNHNVMYWYQQKSSQAPKLLFHYYDKDFNNEADTPDNFQSRRPNTSFCFLDIRSPGLGDTAMYLCATSRDGSRGQETQYFGPGTRLLVL.

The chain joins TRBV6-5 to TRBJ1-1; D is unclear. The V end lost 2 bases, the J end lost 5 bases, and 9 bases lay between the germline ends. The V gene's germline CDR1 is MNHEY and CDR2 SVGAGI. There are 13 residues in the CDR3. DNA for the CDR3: TGTGCCAGCAGTTACACCGCGGGGACTGAAGCTTTCTTT. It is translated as CASSYTAGTEAFF.

DNA for the CDR3: TGTGCCAGCTCACCAGGGACGAACTACGAGCAGTACTTC. The encoded protein is CASSPGTNYEQYF. The V and J genes are TRBV18 and TRBJ2-7, with D possibly called TRBD1 or TRBD2 (5 bases each). Trimming pared 2 bases from V and 3 bases from J, leaving 8 bases between. In germline, CDR1 is KGHSH, CDR2 LQKENI. The CDR3 runs 13 residues.

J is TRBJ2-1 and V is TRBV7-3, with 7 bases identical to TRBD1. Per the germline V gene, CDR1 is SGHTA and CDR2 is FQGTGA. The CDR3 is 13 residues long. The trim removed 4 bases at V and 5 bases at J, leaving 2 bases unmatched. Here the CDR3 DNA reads TGTGCCAGCAGCTCCGACAGGGACAATGAGCAGTTCTTC. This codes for CASSSDRDNEQFF. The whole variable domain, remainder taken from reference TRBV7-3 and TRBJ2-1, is GAGVSQTPSNKVTEKGKYVELRCDPISGHTALYWYRQSLGQGPEFLIYFQGTGAADDSGLPNDRFFAVRPEGSVSTLKIQRTERGDSAVYLCASSSDRDNEQFFGPGTRLTVL.

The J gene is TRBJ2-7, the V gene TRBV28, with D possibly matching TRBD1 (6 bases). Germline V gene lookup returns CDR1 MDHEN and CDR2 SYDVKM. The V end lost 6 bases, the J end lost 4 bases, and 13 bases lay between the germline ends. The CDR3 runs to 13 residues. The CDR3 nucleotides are TGTGCCAGCAGGCAGGGGAGACCTTACGAGCAGTACTTC. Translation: CASRQGRPYEQYF.